These T cell receptor beta chains were read from a single sample in a study of PD-1 blockade in mismatch repair-deficient tumors. This table comes from immunoSEQ multiplex PCR, and its TCRdb copy is limited to in-frame clones, with some not included. Among around 110,000 clones listed, about 74% were seen once. Sample: peripheral blood, taken about 60 weeks after starting pembrolizumab. Receptors were obtained from an adult with mismatch repair-deficient cancer. Each CDR3 is given with its conserved first and last residue. D genes are given only for firm matches. Size values are once, few and many counts, or a class for expanded clones, and some rows have none.

TGTGCCTGGAGTGAGGGAATTTGGGCTGAAGCTTTCTTT CAWSEGIWAEAFF TRBV30 NA TRBJ1-1 NA
TGTGCCAGCAGCTCCTTAGCGCTAACCGGGGAGCTGTTTTTT CASSSLALTGELFF TRBV5-4 NA TRBJ2-2 NA
TGTGCCAGCAGTGCTAGCGGCCTCTCCTACAATGAGCAGTTCTTC CASSASGLSYNEQFF TRBV6-1 once TRBJ2-1 TRBD2
TGTGCCAGTAGTATCAGGGGACCCAATGAAAAACTGTTTTTT CASSIRGPNEKLFF TRBV19 NA TRBJ1-4 NA
TGTGCCAGCAGCAATACGTACTGGGCTAGCGGGAGTTGGGATGAGCAGTTCTTC CASSNTYWASGSWDEQFF TRBV11-2 NA TRBJ2-1 TRBD2
TGTGCCAGCAGTATGAACCTCCAGACTAGCGGCAGGAGCTCCTACAATGAGCAGTTCTTC CASSMNLQTSGRSSYNEQFF TRBV21-1 NA TRBJ2-1 NA
TGTGCCAGCAGCTCAGGGGTGAGCTCCTACGAGCAGTACTTC CASSSGVSSYEQYF TRBV13 NA TRBJ2-7 NA
TGTGCCAGCAGCCCCCGGGTCCAAACCTACAATGAGCAGTTCTTC CASSPRVQTYNEQFF TRBV5-7 NA TRBJ2-1 NA
TGTGCCAGCAGTGAGGGACCCATGAACACTGAAGCTTTCTTT CASSEGPMNTEAFF TRBV6-5 NA TRBJ1-1 NA
TGCAGCGTTGATGCCGGACTAGTTTCTGGGGAGCTGTTTTTT CSVDAGLVSGELFF TRBV29-1 once TRBJ2-2 TRBD2
TGCAGCGCCAGCAATAGCAATCAGCCCCAGCATTTT CSASNSNQPQHF TRBV29-1 NA TRBJ1-5 NA
TGCGCCAGCAGCAGGGGGCAGGACACTGAAGCTTTCTTT CASSRGQDTEAFF TRBV10-2 NA TRBJ1-1 TRBD1
TGTGCCAGCAGCTCCTCACAGGGGGCCGCAGAGACCCAGTACTTC CASSSSQGAAETQYF TRBV7-9 NA TRBJ2-5 TRBD1
TGTGCCAGCAGCCCCCTGCTAGGTACAGGTTCCTACGAGCAGTACTTC CASSPLLGTGSYEQYF TRBV9 NA TRBJ2-7 NA
TGTGCCAGCACCTCTCTATATACACGAATGGGATGTGGGGACACCTTC CASTSLYTRMGCGDTF TRBV9 NA TRBJ1-2 NA
TGTGCCAGCAGCTTGGCCAAAAGAAATGAGCAGTTCTTC CASSLAKRNEQFF TRBV5-5 NA TRBJ2-1 NA
TGTGCCAGCAGCTATACAACCGGGAGTTACAATGAGCAGTTCTTC CASSYTTGSYNEQFF TRBV2 NA TRBJ2-1 NA
TGTGCCAGCAGCTTAAGACTAGCGGGGAACAATGAGCAGTTCTTC CASSLRLAGNNEQFF TRBV7-2 NA TRBJ2-1 TRBD2
TGTGCCAGCAGCTTAGCCCCTTTGGATGAGCAGTTCTTC CASSLAPLDEQFF TRBV7-9 NA TRBJ2-1 NA
TGTGCCAGCAGTTTAGTTGATCCGATATCCTACAATGAGCAGTTCTTC CASSLVDPISYNEQFF TRBV27 NA TRBJ2-1 NA
TGTGCCAGCAGCTTTTTACGGGGAGAGCGTACAGATACGCAGTATTTT CASSFLRGERTDTQYF TRBV11-2 NA TRBJ2-3 NA
TGTGCCAGCAGCGTAGACGAGGTCCCTGGGGCCAACGTCCTGACTTTC CASSVDEVPGANVLTF TRBV9 NA TRBJ2-6 NA
TGTGCCACCAGCGGTGGGGATAGAGGGGTCCGGGCCAACGTCCTGACTTTC CATSGGDRGVRANVLTF TRBV15 NA TRBJ2-6 NA
TGTGCTAGTGGCACACATATTACAGGGGGAGAGACCCAGTACTTC CASGTHITGGETQYF TRBV12-5 NA TRBJ2-5 TRBD1
TGCGCCAGCAGGGACAGCATGAACACTGAAGCTTTCTTT CASRDSMNTEAFF TRBV5-1 once TRBJ1-1 NA
TGCGCCAGCAGCCCGGGACCGAGCTACGAGCAGTACTTC CASSPGPSYEQYF TRBV4-1 NA TRBJ2-7 NA
TGTGCCAGTAGTATGGTAGCAGAGAGCTCCTACGAGCAGTACTTC CASSMVAESSYEQYF TRBV19 few TRBJ2-7 NA
TGCGCCAGCAGCTCCCGACTAGCGGGAGATCTCACCGGGGAGCTGTTTTTT CASSSRLAGDLTGELFF TRBV5-1 NA TRBJ2-2 TRBD2
TGTGCCTGGGGGACAGGGAACACTAACTATGGCTACACCTTC CAWGTGNTNYGYTF TRBV30 few TRBJ1-2 TRBD1
TGTGCCAGCAGCGTCAAAGACAGGGGGCGAAGCGAGCAGTACTTC CASSVKDRGRSEQYF TRBV9 NA TRBJ2-7 TRBD1
TGCGCCAGCAGCCGGGAGGTATCCTACGAGCAGTACTTC CASSREVSYEQYF TRBV4-3 once TRBJ2-7 NA
TGTGCCAGCCATAGCGGGAGGATGGTTGATGAGCAGTTCTTC CASHSGRMVDEQFF TRBV7-3 NA TRBJ2-1 TRBD2
TGTGCCAGCAGGCAGACAGGGGGCACTGAAGCTTTCTTT CASRQTGGTEAFF TRBV25-1 NA TRBJ1-1 TRBD1
TGTGCCAGCTCAGCCGGGCCCCTTCCCGGAAACACCATATATTTT CASSAGPLPGNTIYF TRBV18 NA TRBJ1-3 NA
TGTGCCAGCACCGATGGGACAGGGTTACCCAATCAGCCCCAGCATTTT CASTDGTGLPNQPQHF TRBV28 NA TRBJ1-5 TRBD1
TGTGCCAGCAGTTTAAAGCAGGCGGCCTACGAGCAGTACTTC CASSLKQAAYEQYF TRBV27 NA TRBJ2-7 NA
TGTGCCAGCAGCCACCCAGGTATTGAGCAGTTCTTC CASSHPGIEQFF TRBV7-2 once TRBJ2-1 NA
TGTGCCAGCAGTGAAGCGCGACTAGCGGGGAACAATGAGCAGTTCTTC CASSEARLAGNNEQFF TRBV6-1 NA TRBJ2-1 TRBD2
TGTGCCAGCAGCGCTCAGGGGCTGGCCTACAATGAGCAGTTCTTC CASSAQGLAYNEQFF TRBV9 few TRBJ2-1 NA
TGTGCCAGTAGGATCGGAGCGGAGTGGGATACGCAGTATTTT CASRIGAEWDTQYF TRBV19 NA TRBJ2-3 NA
TGTGCCAGCAGCACCAGACAGTTCTCTCCATGGGACACCATATATTTT CASSTRQFSPWDTIYF TRBV9 NA TRBJ1-3 NA
TGTGCCAGCAGCTTATCAGGGTCCAACAATCAGCCCCAGCATTTT CASSLSGSNNQPQHF TRBV11-3 NA TRBJ1-5 NA
TGCGCCAGCAGCTCGGGACTGATTACCTACGAGCAGTACTTC CASSSGLITYEQYF TRBV5-1 once TRBJ2-7 NA
TGTGCCAGCAGTGCCTCTAGCGGGAGGGGGGATGAGCAGTTCTTC CASSASSGRGDEQFF TRBV6-4 many TRBJ2-1 TRBD2
TGTGCCAGCAGCTCGGGACAGGGAAACACCATATATTTT CASSSGQGNTIYF TRBV11-2 NA TRBJ1-3 TRBD1
TGTGCCAGCAGCTGGGGACTAGCGGGGGACTACGAGCAGTACTTC CASSWGLAGDYEQYF TRBV11-3 once TRBJ2-7 TRBD2
TGTGCCAGCAGTGCGGATTCCAACGAGCAGTACTTC CASSADSNEQYF TRBV2 NA TRBJ2-7 NA
TGTGCCAGCTCGAAAGACGCCAACTATGGCTACACCTTC CASSKDANYGYTF TRBV18 NA TRBJ1-2 NA
TGCAGCGTTGAAGTACAGGCGGGCACCGGGGAGCTGTTTTTT CSVEVQAGTGELFF TRBV29-1 NA TRBJ2-2 NA
TGTGCCAGCAGTTACGGGTCCGGGGTTCAGCCCCAGCATTTT CASSYGSGVQPQHF TRBV6-5 NA TRBJ1-5 NA
TGTGCCAGCAGTTCGACAGGGGAGCGTGGCTACACCTTC CASSSTGERGYTF TRBV7-9 NA TRBJ1-2 TRBD1
TGTGCCAGCAGGGCGACAGGGGGCGTATATGAAAAACTGTTTTTT CASRATGGVYEKLFF TRBV2 NA TRBJ1-4 TRBD1
TGTGCCAGCAGGCGAGACAGGGTTTGGCCAGATACGCAGTATTTT CASRRDRVWPDTQYF TRBV6-1 few TRBJ2-3 TRBD1
TGTGCCAGCAGCTCAGACCCCCCTCGGGAGACCCAGTACTTC CASSSDPPRETQYF TRBV7-2 once TRBJ2-5 NA
TGTGCCAGCACCCCGGGACAGGGGGCCTATGGCTACACCTTC CASTPGQGAYGYTF TRBV9 few TRBJ1-2 TRBD1
TGTGCCAGCAGTTTCGGTGGGTCAACCAATCAGCCCCAGCATTTT CASSFGGSTNQPQHF TRBV28 few TRBJ1-5 NA
TGTGCCAGCATTGGGAGGACTAGCCGGTACAATGAGCAGTTCTTC CASIGRTSRYNEQFF TRBV6-5 NA TRBJ2-1 TRBD2